This T cell receptor (beta chain) was captured by sequencing in a study of T cell repertoires and Cas9 in healthy adults. At the level of the study: Multi-effector potency, cytotoxicity and lineage were assessed in SpCas9-reactive CD4 and CD8 T cells.

General study results and limits: SpCas9-reactive regulatory T cells reportedly mitigated SpCas9-reactive effector T cells in vitro.

Of note for this clone: No antigen is known for it.

The repertoire was sequenced with immunoSEQ multiplex PCR; TCRdb's copy has only in-frame clones and lacks some. The sample lists about 14,000 clones, 89% occurring once. The specimen sequenced was Tregs (CD4+, CD25+, CD127-, CD137-, CD154-) from PBMCs; culture status not recorded. This clonotype was obtained from a human donor in good health.

CDR3 DNA: TGTGCCAGCAGTGAAGAGGTAGGAGGCGGCTACACCTTC. This sequence encodes CASSEEVGGGYTF. This sequence joins TRBV6-1 and TRBJ1-2, with D unresolved. The ends were cut back, 1 base at V and 8 bases at J, with 11 bases in the middle. Per germline, CDR1 MNHNS and CDR2 SASEGT. The CDR3 runs to 13 residues.